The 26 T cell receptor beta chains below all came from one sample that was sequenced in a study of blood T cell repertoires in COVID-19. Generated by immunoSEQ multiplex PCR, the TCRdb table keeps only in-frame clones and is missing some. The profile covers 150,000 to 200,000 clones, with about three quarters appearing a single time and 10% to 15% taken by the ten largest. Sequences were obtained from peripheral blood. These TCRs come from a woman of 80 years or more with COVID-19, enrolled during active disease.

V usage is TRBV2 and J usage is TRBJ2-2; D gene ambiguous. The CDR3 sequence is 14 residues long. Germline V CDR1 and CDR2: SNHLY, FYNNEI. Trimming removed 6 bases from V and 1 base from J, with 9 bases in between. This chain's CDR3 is CASRKTENTGELFF. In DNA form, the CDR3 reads TGTGCCAGCAGGAAGACTGAGAACACCGGGGAGCTGTTTTTT. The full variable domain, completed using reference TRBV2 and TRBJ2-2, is EPEVTQTPSHQVTQMGQEVILRCVPISNHLYFYWYRQILGQKVEFLVSFYNNEISEKSEIFDDQFSVERPDGSNFTLKIRSTKLEDSAMYFCASRKTENTGELFFGEGSRLTVL.

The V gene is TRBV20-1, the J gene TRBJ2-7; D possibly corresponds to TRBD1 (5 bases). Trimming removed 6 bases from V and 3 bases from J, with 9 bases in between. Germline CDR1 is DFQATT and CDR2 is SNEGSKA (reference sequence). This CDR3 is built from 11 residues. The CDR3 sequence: CSAPDSYEQYF. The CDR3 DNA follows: TGCAGTGCCCCAGACAGCTACGAGCAGTACTTC.

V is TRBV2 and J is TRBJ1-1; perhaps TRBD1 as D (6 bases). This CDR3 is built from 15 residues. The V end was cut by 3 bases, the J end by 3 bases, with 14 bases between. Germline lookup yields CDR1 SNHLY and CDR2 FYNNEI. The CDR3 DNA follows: TGTGCCAGCAGTGACGCAGGGGCGCCCTACACTGAAGCTTTCTTT. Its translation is CASSDAGAPYTEAFF.

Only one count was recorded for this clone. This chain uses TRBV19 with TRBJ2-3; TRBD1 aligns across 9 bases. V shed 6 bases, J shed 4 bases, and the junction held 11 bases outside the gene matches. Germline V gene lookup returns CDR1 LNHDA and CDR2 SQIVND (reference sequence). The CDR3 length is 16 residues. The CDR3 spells CASRAPGQGLADTQYF. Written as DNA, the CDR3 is TGTGCCAGTAGAGCGCCGGGACAGGGTCTTGCAGATACGCAGTATTTT.

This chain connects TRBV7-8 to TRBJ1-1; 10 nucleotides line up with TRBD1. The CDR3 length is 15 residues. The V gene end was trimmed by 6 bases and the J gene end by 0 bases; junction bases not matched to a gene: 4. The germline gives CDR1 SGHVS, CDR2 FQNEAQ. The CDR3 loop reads CASRGTGAMNTEAFF. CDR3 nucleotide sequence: TGTGCCAGCAGGGGGACAGGGGCGATGAACACTGAAGCTTTCTTT.

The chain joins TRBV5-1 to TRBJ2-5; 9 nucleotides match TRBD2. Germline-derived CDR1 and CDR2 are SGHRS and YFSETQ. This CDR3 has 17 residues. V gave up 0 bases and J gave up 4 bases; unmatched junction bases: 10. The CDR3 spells CASSLAVASGARETQYF. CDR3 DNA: TGCGCCAGCAGCTTGGCCGTTGCTAGCGGGGCCCGAGAGACCCAGTACTTC.

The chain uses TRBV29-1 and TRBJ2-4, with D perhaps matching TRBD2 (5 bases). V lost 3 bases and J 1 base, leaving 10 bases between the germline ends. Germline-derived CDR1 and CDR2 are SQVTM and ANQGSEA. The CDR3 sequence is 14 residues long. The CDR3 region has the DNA TGCAGCGTTGAGGAGTCGGGGGCCAAAAACATTCAGTACTTC. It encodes CSVEESGAKNIQYF.

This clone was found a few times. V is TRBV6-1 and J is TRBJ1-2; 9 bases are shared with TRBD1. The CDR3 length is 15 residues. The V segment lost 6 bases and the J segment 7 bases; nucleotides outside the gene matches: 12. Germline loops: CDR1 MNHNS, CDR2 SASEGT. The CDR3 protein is CASSHPGQGKGGYTF. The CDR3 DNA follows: TGTGCCAGCAGCCACCCGGGACAGGGAAAGGGTGGCTACACCTTC.

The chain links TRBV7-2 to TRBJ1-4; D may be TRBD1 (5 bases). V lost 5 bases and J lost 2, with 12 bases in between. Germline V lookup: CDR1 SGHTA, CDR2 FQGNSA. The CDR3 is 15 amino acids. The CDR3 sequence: CASSTWGGTNEKLFF. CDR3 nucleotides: TGTGCCAGCAGCACCTGGGGGGGGACTAATGAAAAACTGTTTTTT. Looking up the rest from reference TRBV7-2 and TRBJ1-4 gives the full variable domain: GAGVSQSPSNKVTEKGKDVELRCDPISGHTALYWYRQSLGQGLEFLIYFQGNSAPDKSGLPSDRFSAERTGGSVSTLTIQRTQQEDSAVYLCASSTWGGTNEKLFFGSGTQLSVL.

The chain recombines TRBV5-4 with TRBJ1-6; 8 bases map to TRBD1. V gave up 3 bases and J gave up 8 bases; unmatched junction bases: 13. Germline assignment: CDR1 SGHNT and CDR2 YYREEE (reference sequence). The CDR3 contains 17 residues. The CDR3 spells CASSWGPPTGVDSPLHF. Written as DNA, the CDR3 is TGTGCCAGCAGCTGGGGACCCCCGACAGGGGTAGATTCACCCCTCCACTTT.

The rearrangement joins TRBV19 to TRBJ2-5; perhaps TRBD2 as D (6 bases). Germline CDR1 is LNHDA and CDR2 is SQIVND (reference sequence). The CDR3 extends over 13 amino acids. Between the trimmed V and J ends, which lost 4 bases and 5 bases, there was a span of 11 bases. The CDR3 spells CASSTGGLETQYF. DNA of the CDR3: TGTGCCAGTAGTACTGGGGGACTTGAGACCCAGTACTTC.

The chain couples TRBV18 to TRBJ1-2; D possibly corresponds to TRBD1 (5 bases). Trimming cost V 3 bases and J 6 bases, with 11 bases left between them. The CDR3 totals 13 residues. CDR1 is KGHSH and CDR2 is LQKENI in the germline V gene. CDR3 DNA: TGTGCCAGCTCACCCGGGCAGGGTAATGGCTACACCTTC. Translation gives CASSPGQGNGYTF.

The CDR3 coding sequence is TGTGCCAGCAGCCCCATGCGGGCGGATACGCAGTATTTT. It yields the protein CASSPMRADTQYF. The chain uses TRBV7-2 and TRBJ2-3; maybe TRBD2 (5 bases). The CDR3 spans 13 residues. With 5 bases removed from V and 6 bases from J, the gap between germline ends came to 12 bases. Germline assignment: CDR1 SGHTA and CDR2 FQGNSA.

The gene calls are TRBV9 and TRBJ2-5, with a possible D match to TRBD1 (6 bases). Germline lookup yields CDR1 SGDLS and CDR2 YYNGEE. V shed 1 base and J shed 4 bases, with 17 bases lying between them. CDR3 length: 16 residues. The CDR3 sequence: CASSVSIGGLGETQYF. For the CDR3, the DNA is TGTGCCAGCAGCGTATCTATAGGGGGTTTAGGAGAGACCCAGTACTTC.

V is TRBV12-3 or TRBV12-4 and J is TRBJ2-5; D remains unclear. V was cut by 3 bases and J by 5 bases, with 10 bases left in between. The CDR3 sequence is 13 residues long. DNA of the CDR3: TGTGCCAGCAGTTTTACCCCTCGGGAGACCCAGTACTTC. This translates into CASSFTPRETQYF.

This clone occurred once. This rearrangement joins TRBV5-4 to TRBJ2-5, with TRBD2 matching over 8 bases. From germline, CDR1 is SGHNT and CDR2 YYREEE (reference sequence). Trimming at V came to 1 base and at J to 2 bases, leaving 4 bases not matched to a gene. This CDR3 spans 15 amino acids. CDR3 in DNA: TGTGCCAGCAGCTTGACTAGCGGCTCTCAAGAGACCCAGTACTTC. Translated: CASSLTSGSQETQYF.

In nucleotides, the CDR3 is TGTGCCAGCAGTTTGACAGGGGGCGAAATCCAGTACTTC. Protein product: CASSLTGGEIQYF. The genes are TRBV27 and TRBJ2-5, with 10 bases identical to TRBD1. V lost 3 bases and J lost 10; bases outside the gene matches: 5. Germline CDR1 reads MNHEY; CDR2 reads SMNVEV (reference sequence). This CDR3 contains 13 residues.

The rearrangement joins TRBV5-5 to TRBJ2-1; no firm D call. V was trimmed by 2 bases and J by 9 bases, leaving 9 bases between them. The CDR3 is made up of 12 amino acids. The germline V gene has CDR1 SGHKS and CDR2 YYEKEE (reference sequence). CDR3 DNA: TGTGCCAGCAGCTTTCGGTTCGGTGAGCAGTTCTTC. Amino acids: CASSFRFGEQFF.

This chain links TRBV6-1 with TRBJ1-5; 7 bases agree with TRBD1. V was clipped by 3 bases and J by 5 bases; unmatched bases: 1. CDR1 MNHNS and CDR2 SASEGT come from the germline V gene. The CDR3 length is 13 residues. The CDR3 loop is CASSDDRDQPQHF. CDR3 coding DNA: TGTGCCAGCAGTGACGACAGGGATCAGCCCCAGCATTTT.

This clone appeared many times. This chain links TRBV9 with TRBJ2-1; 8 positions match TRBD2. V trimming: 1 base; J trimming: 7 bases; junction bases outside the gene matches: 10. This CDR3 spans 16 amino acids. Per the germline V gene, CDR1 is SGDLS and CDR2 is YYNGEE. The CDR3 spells CASSVLAGFSANEQFF. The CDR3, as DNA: TGTGCCAGCAGCGTATTAGCGGGATTCTCCGCAAATGAGCAGTTCTTC.

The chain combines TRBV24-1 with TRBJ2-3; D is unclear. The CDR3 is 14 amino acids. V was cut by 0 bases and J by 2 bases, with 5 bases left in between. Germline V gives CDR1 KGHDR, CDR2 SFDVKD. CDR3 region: CATSDLHTTDTQYF. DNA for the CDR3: TGTGCCACCAGTGATTTGCACACCACAGATACGCAGTATTTT.

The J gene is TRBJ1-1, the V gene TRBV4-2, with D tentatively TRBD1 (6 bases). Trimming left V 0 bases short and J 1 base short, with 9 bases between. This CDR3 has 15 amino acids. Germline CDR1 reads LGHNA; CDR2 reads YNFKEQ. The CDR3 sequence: CASSQERGTNTEAFF. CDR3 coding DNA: TGTGCCAGCAGCCAAGAGAGGGGGACGAACACTGAAGCTTTCTTT.

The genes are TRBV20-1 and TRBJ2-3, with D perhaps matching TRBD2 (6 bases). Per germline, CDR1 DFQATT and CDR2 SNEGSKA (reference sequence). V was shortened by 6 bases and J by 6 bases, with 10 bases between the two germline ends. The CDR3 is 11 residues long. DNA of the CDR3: TGCAGTGCCGGCAGCGGGGATACGCAGTATTTT. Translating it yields CSAGSGDTQYF.

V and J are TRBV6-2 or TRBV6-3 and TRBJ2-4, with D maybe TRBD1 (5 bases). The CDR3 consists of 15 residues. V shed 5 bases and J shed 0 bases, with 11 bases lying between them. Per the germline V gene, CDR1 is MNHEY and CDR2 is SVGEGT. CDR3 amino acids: CASSNPGKAKNIQYF. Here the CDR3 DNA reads TGTGCCAGCAGTAATCCAGGGAAAGCCAAAAACATTCAGTACTTC.

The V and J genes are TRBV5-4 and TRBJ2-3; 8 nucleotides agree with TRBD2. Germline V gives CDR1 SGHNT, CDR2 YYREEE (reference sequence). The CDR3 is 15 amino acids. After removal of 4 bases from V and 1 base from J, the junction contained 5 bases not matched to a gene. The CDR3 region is CASSNPTSGTDTQYF. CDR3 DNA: TGTGCCAGCAGCAATCCGACTAGCGGCACAGATACGCAGTATTTT.

CDR3 amino acids: CASSLVGRAETQYF. CDR3 nucleotide sequence: TGTGCCAGCAGCTTGGTAGGGAGGGCAGAGACCCAGTACTTC. The chain couples TRBV7-9 to TRBJ2-5; 7 nucleotides line up with TRBD2. The CDR3 runs to 14 residues. Losses at the gene ends were 3 bases for V and 4 bases for J; bases not matched to a gene: 5. The V gene's germline CDR1 is SEHNR and CDR2 FQNEAQ (reference sequence).